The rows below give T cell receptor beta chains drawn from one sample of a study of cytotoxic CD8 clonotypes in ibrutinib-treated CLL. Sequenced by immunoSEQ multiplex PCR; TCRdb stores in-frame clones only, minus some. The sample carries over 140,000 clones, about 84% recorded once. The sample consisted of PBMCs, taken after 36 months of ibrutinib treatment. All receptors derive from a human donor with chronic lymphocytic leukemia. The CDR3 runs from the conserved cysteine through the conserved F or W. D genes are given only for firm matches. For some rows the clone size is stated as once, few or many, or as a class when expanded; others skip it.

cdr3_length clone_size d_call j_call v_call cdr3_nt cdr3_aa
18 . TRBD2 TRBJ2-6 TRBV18 TGTGCCAGCTCACCACGGCTAGCGGGAGGGCCTGGGGCCAACGTCCTGACTTTC CASSPRLAGGPGANVLTF
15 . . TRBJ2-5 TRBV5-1 TGCGCCAGCAGCAGGCGGGACCCGGCGGGGGAGACCCAGTACTTC CASSRRDPAGETQYF
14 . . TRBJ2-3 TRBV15 TGTGCCACCAGCAAAGCTTATTCAGGGGATACGCAGTATTTT CATSKAYSGDTQYF
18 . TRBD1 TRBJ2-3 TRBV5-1 TGCGCCAGCAGCTTGTATACAGGGGGTGTAGGCTACACAGATACGCAGTATTTT CASSLYTGGVGYTDTQYF
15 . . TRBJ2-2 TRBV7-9 TGTGCCAGCAGCTTTTGGGGCTCTGACACCGGGGAGCTGTTTTTT CASSFWGSDTGELFF
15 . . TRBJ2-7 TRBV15 TGTGCCACCAGCAGAGACCGACAGGTCTCCTACGAGCAGTACTTC CATSRDRQVSYEQYF
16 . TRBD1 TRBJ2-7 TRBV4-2 TGTGCCAGCAGCCAAGATGTAAGGGGGCAGGGTTACGAGCAGTACTTC CASSQDVRGQGYEQYF
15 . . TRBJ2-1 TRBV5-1 TGCGCCAGCAGCTTGGACCAGCGTCCCTTCAATGAGCAGTTCTTC CASSLDQRPFNEQFF
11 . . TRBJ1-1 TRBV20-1 TGCAGTGCCCCACAGAACACTGAAGCTTTCTTT CSAPQNTEAFF
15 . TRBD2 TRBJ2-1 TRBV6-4 TGTGCCAGCAGCCCGGGGGAGGGGACCTACAATGAGCAGTTCTTC CASSPGEGTYNEQFF
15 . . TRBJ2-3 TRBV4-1 TGCGCCAGCAGTGTCATCGGACTGACTTATGATACGCAGTATTTT CASSVIGLTYDTQYF
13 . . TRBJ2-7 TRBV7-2 TGTGCCAGCAGCTTAGGGGGCGGATACGAGCAGTACTTC CASSLGGGYEQYF
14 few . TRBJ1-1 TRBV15 TGTGCCACCAGCAGCCTCCGGACTAACACTGAAGCTTTCTTT CATSSLRTNTEAFF
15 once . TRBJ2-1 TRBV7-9 TGTGCCAGCAGCTTAGCGTTAACCCGGATCAATGAGCAGTTCTTC CASSLALTRINEQFF
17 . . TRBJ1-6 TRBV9 TGTGCCAGCAGCGTAGAGGCTTGGAGCTCCTATAATTCACCCCTCCACTTT CASSVEAWSSYNSPLHF
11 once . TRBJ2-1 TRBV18 TGTGCCAGCTCACCGCGTGAGGAGCAGTTCTTC CASSPREEQFF
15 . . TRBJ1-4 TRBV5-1 TGCGCCAGCAGCTTGGGTCAGGGGTATAGTGAAAAACTGTTTTTT CASSLGQGYSEKLFF
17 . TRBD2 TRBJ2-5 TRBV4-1 TGCGCCAGCAGCCCCTTAAGCTTAGCGGGGGCCGAAGAGACCCAGTACTTC CASSPLSLAGAEETQYF
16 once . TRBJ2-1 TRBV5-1 TGCGCCAGCAGCAAGAGACCCGGTGGGAACTACAATGAGCAGTTCTTC CASSKRPGGNYNEQFF
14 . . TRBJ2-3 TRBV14 TGTGCCAGCAGCCAAGTGGGGGTTCGGGATACGCAGTATTTT CASSQVGVRDTQYF
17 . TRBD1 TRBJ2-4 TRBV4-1 TGCGCCAGCCGGGGACAGTCCTCACCGGGAGCCAAAAACATTCAGTACTTC CASRGQSSPGAKNIQYF
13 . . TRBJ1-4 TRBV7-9 TGTGCCAGCAGCCATCGGGTCTGGGAAAAACTGTTTTTT CASSHRVWEKLFF
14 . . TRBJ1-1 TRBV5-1 TGCGCCAGCAGCTTTCAGGACATCCACACTGAAGCTTTCTTT CASSFQDIHTEAFF
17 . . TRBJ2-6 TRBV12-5 TGTGCTAGTGGTTTGGTACTCGGGGCACCTGGGGCCAACGTCCTGACTTTC CASGLVLGAPGANVLTF
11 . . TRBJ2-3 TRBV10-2 TGCGCCAGCAGTGAAGGCGATACGCAGTATTTT CASSEGDTQYF
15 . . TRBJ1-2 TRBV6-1 TGTGCCAGCAGTGAAGGGGAGCCGCTAAACTATGGCTACACCTTC CASSEGEPLNYGYTF
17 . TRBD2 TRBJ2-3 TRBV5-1 TGCGCCAGCAGCTTCCCAGCGGGGGGGCTCGTCTCAGATACGCAGTATTTT CASSFPAGGLVSDTQYF
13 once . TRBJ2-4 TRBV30 TGTGCCTGGAGAATTAGCGGAGGGGGGATTCAGTACTTC CAWRISGGGIQYF
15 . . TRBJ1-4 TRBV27 TGTGCCAGCATCCCGGCTTGGGTCCTAGGTGGAAAACTGTTTTTT CASIPAWVLGGKLFF
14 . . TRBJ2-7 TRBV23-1 TGCGCCAGCAGTCAATCGCACAGTACCTACGAGCAGTACTTC CASSQSHSTYEQYF
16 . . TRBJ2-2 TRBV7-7 TGTGCCAGCAGTGAATTCGTTGACCCCCAGGCCGGGGAGCTGTTTTTT CASSEFVDPQAGELFF
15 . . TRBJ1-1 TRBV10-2 TGCGCCAGCAGTGAGTCGGGGCAGGGGTGGACTGAAGCTTTCTTT CASSESGQGWTEAFF
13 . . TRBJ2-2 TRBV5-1 TGCGCCAGCAGCTTGGAGGGTACCGGGGAGCTGTTTTTT CASSLEGTGELFF
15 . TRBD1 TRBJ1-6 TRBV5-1 TGCGCCAGCAGCTCGACAGGGAGGTATAATTCACCCCTCCACTTT CASSSTGRYNSPLHF
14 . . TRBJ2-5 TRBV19 TGTGCCAGTAGTATAGCGGTCGGTGTTAAGACCCAGTACTTC CASSIAVGVKTQYF
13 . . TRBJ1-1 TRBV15 TGTGCCACCAGCGGGACTCGGGGCACTGAAGCTTTCTTT CATSGTRGTEAFF
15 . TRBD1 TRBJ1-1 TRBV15 TGTGCCACCAGCAGGGATAGACAGGGGGACACTGAAGCTTTCTTT CATSRDRQGDTEAFF